This TCR beta chain is drawn from a study of T cells in Graves' hyperthyroidism and ophthalmopathy. TCR beta CDR3 region amplification was performed from RNA transcripts. TCR CDR3 regions were first amplified by RT-PCR with HTBI primers. TCRdb reprocessed the multiplex PCR reads via MiXCR and lists one record per CDR3 protein. The data contain around 300,000 distinct CDR3 sequences, around 13% of them singletons. There are many counts of this clonotype. The CDR3 consists of 14 residues. V was pared by 0 bases and J by 8 bases, with 11 bases between. Looked up from germline, CDR1 is SEHNR and CDR2 is FQNEAQ (reference sequence).

Sequences were obtained from blood. This clonotype was obtained from a woman aged 35 to 49 with Graves' hyperthyroidism. This chain uses TRBV7-9 with TRBJ2-1; D is uncertain. The CDR3: CASSLAMVVDEQFF. The CDR3, as DNA: TGTGCCAGCAGCTTAGCGATGGTGGTAGATGAGCAGTTCTTC.